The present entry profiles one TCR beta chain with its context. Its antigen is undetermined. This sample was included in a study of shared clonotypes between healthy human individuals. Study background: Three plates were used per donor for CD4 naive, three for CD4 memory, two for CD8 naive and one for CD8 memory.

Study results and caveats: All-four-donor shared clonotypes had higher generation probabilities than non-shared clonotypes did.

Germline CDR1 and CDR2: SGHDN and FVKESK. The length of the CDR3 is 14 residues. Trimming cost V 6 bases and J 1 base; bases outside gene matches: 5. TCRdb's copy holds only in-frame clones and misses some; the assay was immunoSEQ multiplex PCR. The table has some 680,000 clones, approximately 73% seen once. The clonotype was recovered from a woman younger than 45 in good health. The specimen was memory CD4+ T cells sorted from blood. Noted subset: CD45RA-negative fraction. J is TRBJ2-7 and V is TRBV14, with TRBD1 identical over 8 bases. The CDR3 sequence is CASRPRGQSYEQYF. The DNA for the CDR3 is TGTGCCAGCAGACCCAGGGGGCAATCCTACGAGCAGTACTTC.